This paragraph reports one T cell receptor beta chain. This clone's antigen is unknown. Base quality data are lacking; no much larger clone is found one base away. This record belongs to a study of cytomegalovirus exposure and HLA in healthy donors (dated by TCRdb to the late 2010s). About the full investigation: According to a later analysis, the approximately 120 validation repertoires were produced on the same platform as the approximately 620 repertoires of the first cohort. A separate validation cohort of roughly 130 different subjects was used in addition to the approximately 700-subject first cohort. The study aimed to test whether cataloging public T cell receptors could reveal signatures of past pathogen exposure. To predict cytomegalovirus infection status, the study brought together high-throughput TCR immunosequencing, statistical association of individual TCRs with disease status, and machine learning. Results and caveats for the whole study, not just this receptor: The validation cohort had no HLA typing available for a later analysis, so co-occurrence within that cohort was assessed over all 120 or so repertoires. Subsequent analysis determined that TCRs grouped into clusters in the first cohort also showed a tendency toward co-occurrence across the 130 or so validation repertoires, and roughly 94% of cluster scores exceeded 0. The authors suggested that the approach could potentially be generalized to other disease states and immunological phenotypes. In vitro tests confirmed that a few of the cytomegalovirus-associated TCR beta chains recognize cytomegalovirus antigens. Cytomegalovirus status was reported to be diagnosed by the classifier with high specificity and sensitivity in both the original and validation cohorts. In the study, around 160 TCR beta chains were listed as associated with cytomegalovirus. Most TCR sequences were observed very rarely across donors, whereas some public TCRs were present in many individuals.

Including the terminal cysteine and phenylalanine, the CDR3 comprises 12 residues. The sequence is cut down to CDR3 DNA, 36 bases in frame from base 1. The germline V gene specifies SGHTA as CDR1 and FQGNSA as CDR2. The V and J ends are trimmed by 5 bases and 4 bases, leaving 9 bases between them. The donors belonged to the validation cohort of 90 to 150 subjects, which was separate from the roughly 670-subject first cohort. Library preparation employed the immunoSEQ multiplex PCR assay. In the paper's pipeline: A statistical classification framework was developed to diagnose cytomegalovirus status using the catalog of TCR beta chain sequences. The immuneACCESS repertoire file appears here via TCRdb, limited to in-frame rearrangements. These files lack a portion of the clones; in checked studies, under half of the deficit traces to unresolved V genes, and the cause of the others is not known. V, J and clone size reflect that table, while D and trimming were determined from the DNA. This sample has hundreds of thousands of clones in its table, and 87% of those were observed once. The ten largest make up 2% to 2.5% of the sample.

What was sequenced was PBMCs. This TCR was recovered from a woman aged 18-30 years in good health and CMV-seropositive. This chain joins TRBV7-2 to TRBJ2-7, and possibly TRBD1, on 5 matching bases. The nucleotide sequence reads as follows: TGTGCCAGCAGCGTGCAGGGTTACGAGCAGTACTTC. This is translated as CASSVQGYEQYF.